This T cell receptor (beta chain) was identified in a study of shared clonotypes between healthy human individuals. Study observations and caveats: Represented diversity, genetic and exposure-history alike, was limited by few donors.

Germline V lookup: CDR1 MDHEN, CDR2 SYDVKM. V lost 6 bases and J lost 0, with 6 bases in between. The CDR3 has 14 amino acids. Nashville, Tennessee was home to all donors, who were Caucasian adults. Points on this clone: What it binds is unknown.

Approximately 29,000 T cell genomes, or roughly 300 ng DNA, went into replicate PCRs of unsorted PBMC. Using immunoSEQ multiplex PCR, the repertoire was profiled, and TCRdb retains in-frame clones only, with some absent. The table includes approximately 500,000 clones, 60% to 85% detected once. This chain connects TRBV28 to TRBJ2-6; D unclear. Sequenced material: PBMCs. The TCR comes from a woman aged 40 to 49 in good health. Some clones in this sample may be carry-over from other donors' samples. The CDR3 DNA reads as TGTGCCAGCAGCGTCCTCTCTGGGGCCAACGTCCTGACTTTC. This codes for CASSVLSGANVLTF.